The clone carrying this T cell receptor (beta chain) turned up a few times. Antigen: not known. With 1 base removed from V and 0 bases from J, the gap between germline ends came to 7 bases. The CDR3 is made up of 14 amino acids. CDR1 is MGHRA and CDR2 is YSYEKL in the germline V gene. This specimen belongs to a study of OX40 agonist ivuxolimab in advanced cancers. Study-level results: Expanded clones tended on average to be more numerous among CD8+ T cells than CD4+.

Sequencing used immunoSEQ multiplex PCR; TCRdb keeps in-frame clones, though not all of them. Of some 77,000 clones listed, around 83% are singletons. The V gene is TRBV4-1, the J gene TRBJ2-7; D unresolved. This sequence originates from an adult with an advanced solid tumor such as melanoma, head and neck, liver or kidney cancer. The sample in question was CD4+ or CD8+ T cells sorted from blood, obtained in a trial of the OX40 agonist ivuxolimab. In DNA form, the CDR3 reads TGCGCCAGCAGCCAAGGTTTAGCCTCCTACGAGCAGTACTTC. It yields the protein CASSQGLASYEQYF.